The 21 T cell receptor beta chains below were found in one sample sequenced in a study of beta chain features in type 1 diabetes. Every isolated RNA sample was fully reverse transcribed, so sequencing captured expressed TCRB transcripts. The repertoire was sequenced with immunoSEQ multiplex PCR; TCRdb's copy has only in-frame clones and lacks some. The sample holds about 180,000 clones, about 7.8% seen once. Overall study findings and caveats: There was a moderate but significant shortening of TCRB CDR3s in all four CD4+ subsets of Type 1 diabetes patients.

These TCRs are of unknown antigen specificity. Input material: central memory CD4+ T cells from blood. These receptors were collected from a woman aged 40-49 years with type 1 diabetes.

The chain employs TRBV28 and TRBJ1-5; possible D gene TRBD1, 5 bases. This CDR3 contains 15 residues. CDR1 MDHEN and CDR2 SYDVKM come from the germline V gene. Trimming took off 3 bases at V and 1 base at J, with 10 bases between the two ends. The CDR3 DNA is TGTGCCAGCAGTTTGCGGGGCCTCAGCAATCAGCCCCAGCATTTT. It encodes CASSLRGLSNQPQHF.

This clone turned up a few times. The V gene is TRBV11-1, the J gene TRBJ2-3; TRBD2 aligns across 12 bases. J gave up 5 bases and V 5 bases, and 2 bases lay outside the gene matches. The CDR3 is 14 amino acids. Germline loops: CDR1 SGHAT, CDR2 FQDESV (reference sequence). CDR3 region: CASSTGLAGDTQYF. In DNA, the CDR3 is TGTGCCAGCAGCACGGGACTAGCGGGAGATACGCAGTATTTT.

In DNA, the CDR3 is TGCGCCAGCAGCCAAGATGGGGCACAGGGGGGTCAGCCCCAGCATTTT. Translating gives CASSQDGAQGGQPQHF. The chain has TRBV4-1 and TRBJ1-5; TRBD1 matches at 8 bases. Germline V gene lookup returns CDR1 MGHRA and CDR2 YSYEKL. After removal of 0 bases from V and 6 bases from J, the junction contained 7 bases not matched to a gene. The CDR3 runs 16 residues.

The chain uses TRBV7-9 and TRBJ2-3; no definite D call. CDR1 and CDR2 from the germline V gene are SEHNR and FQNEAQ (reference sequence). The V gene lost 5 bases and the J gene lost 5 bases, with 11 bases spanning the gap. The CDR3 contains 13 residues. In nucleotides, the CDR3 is TGTGCCAGCAGCGCAACCCAGTTAGATACGCAGTATTTT. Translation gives CASSATQLDTQYF.

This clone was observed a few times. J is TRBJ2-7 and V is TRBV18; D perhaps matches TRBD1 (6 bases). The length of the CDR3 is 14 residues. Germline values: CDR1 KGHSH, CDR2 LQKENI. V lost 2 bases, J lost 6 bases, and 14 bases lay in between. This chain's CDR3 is CASSPERQGLEQYF. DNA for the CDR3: TGTGCCAGCTCACCAGAAAGGCAGGGGCTCGAGCAGTACTTC.

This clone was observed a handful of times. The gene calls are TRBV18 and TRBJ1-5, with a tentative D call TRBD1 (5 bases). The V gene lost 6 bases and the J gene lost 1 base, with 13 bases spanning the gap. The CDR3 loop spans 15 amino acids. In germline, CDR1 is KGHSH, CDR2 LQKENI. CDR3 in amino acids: CASSPLQGSNQPQHF. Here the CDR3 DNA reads TGTGCCAGCTCGCCCCTCCAGGGCAGCAATCAGCCCCAGCATTTT.

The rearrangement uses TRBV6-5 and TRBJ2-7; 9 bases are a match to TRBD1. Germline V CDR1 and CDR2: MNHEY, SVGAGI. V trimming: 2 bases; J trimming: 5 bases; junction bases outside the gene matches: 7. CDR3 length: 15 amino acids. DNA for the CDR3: TGTGCCAGCAGTTACGCGACGGGACAGGGCCACGAGCAGTACTTC. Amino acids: CASSYATGQGHEQYF.

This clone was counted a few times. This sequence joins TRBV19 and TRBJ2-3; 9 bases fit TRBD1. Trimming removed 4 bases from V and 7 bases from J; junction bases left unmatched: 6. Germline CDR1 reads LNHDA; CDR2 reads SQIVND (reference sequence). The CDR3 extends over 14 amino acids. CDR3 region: CASSKGQGEHTQYF. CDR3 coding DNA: TGTGCCAGTAGTAAGGGACAGGGTGAACATACGCAGTATTTT.

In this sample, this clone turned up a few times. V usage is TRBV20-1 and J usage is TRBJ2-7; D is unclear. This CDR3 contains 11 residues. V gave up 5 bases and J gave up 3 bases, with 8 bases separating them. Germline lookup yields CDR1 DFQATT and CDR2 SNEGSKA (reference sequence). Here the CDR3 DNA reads TGCAGTGCTGACTCTCGCTACGAGCAGTACTTC. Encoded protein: CSADSRYEQYF.

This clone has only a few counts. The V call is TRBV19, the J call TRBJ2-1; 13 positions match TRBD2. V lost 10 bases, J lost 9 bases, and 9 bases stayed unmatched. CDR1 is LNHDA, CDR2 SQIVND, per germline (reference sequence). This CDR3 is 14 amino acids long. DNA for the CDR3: TGTGCCACCGCCGGGACTAGCGGGAAAGGTGAGCAGTTCTTC. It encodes CATAGTSGKGEQFF.

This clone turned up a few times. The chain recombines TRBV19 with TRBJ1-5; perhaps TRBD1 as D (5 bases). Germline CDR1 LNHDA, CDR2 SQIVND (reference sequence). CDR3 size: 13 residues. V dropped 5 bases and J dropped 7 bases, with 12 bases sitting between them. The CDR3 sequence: CASSVQTGQPQHF. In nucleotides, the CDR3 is TGTGCCAGTAGTGTACAAACAGGACAGCCCCAGCATTTT.

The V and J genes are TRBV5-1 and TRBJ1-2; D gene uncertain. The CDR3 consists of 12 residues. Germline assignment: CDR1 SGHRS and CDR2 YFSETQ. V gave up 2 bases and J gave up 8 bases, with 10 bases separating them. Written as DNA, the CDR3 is TGCGCCAGCAGCTTAAACTTCGAGGGCTACACCTTC. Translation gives CASSLNFEGYTF.

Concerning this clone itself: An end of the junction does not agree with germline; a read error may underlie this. In nucleotides, the CDR3 is TGTGCCAGCAGTGAAGGACAGGGACCCTACTATAGCTACACCTTC. Protein product: CASSEGQGPYYSYTF. The chain links TRBV2 to TRBJ1-2; 7 bases agree with TRBD1. Germline assignment: CDR1 SNHLY and CDR2 FYNNEI. This CDR3 is built from 15 residues. Filled out from reference TRBV2 and TRBJ1-2, the complete variable domain reads EPEVTQTPSHQVTQMGQEVILRCVPISNHLYFYWYRQILGQKVEFLVSFYNNEISEKSEIFDDQFSVERPDGSNFTLKIRSTKLEDSAMYFCASSEGQGPYYSYTFGSGTRLTVV.

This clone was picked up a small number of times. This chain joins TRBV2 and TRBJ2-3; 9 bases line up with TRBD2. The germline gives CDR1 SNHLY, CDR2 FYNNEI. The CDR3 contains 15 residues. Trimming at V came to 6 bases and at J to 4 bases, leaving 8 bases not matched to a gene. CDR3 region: CASRDSGSGADTQYF. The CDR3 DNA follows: TGTGCCAGCAGGGATAGCGGGAGCGGAGCAGATACGCAGTATTTT.

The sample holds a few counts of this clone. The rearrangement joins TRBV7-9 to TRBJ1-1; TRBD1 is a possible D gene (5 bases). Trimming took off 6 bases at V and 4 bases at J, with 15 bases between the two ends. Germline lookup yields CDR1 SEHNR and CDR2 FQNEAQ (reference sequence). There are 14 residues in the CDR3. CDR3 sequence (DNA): TGTGCCAGCAGTCGGGGCGGGGGAGCCACTGAAGCTTTCTTT. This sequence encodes CASSRGGGATEAFF. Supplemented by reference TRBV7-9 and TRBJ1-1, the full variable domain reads DTGVSQNPRHKITKRGQNVTFRCDPISEHNRLYWYRQTLGQGPEFLTYFQNEAQLEKSRLLSDRFSAERPKGSFSTLEIQRTEQGDSAMYLCASSRGGGATEAFFGQGTRLTVV.

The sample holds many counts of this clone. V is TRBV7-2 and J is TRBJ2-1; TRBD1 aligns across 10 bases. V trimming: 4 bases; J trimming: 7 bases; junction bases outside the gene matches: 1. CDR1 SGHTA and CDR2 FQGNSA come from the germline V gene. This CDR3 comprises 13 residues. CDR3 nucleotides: TGTGCCAGCAGCTGGACAGGGGGAAATGAGCAGTTCTTC. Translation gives CASSWTGGNEQFF.

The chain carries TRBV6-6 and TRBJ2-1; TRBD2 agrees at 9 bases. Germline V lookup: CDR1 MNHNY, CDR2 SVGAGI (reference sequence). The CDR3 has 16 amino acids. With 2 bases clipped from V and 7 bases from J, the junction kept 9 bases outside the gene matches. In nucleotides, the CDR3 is TGTGCCAGCAGTTACAGTAGGGATAGCGGGAGAAATGAGCAGTTCTTC. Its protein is CASSYSRDSGRNEQFF.

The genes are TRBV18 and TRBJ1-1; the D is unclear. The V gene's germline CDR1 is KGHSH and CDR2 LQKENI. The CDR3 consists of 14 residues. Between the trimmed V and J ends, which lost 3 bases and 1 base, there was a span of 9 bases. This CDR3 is CASSPRGENTEAFF. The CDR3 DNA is TGTGCCAGCTCACCGAGAGGAGAGAACACTGAAGCTTTCTTT. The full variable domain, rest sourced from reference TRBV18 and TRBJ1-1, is NAGVMQNPRHLVRRRGQEARLRCSPMKGHSHVYWYRQLPEEGLKFMVYLQKENIIDESGMPKERFSAEFPKEGPSILRIQQVVRGDSAAYFCASSPRGENTEAFFGQGTRLTVV.

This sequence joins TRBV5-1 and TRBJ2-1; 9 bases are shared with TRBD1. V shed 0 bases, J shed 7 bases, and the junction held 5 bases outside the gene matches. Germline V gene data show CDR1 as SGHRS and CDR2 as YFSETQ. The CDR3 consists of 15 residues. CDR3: CASSLEGQGTNEQFF. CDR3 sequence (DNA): TGCGCCAGCAGCTTGGAGGGACAGGGTACAAATGAGCAGTTCTTC.

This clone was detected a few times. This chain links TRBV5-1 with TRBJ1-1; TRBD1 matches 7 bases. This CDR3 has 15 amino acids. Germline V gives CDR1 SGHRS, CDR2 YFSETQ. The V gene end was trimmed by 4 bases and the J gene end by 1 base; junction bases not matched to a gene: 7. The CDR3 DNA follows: TGCGCCAGCAGCCGGAGGACAGGATCGAACACTGAAGCTTTCTTT. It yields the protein CASSRRTGSNTEAFF. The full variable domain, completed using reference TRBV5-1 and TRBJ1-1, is KAGVTQTPRYLIKTRGQQVTLSCSPISGHRSVSWYQQTPGQGLQFLFEYFSETQRNKGNFPGRFSGRQFSNSRSEMNVSTLELGDSALYLCASSRRTGSNTEAFFGQGTRLTVV.

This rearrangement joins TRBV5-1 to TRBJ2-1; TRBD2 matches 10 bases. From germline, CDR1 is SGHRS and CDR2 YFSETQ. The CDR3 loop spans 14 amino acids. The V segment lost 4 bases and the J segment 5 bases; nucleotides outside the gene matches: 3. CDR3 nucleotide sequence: TGCGCCAGCAGCGCCAGCGGGGGGGACAATGAGCAGTTCTTC. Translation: CASSASGGDNEQFF.